The T cell receptor beta chain under discussion was sequenced for a study of OX40 agonist ivuxolimab in advanced cancers. With regard to this clone: Its antigen is still unknown.

The assay was immunoSEQ multiplex PCR, and TCRdb's table has in-frame clones only and misses some. The sample holds fewer than 95,000 clones, about 81% seen once. Germline CDR1 reads KGHSH; CDR2 reads LQKENI. This CDR3 comprises 15 residues. V lost 1 base and J 4 bases, leaving 13 bases between the germline ends. General study points: Among the least clonally expanded were partial responders at 0.1-3.0 mg/kg. CD8+ T cells averaged more expanded clones than CD4+. Low normalized T-cell clonal expansion was also seen in some nonresponders.

The starting material was CD4+ or CD8+ T cells sorted from blood, obtained in a trial of the OX40 agonist ivuxolimab. The receptor was derived from an adult with an advanced solid tumor such as melanoma, head and neck, liver or kidney cancer. The gene calls are TRBV18 and TRBJ1-2; D possibly corresponds to TRBD1 (5 bases). In nucleotides, the CDR3 is TGTGCCAGCTCACCACGGGAAGGGGCCATCTATGGCTACACCTTC. Translating it yields CASSPREGAIYGYTF.